This TCR beta chain was sequenced in a study of neoadjuvant anti-PD-1 for oral cavity cancer. Across the whole study: Around day 43, patients without progression received a fourth nivolumab dose before surgery. Study results and limitations: Only a few patients per response group were TCR-analyzed; validation needed.

The CDR3 spans 16 residues. The V and J ends lost 7 bases and 4 bases respectively, with 20 bases between them. Germline CDR1 is SGHRS and CDR2 is YFSETQ. This clone was seen more than once but under ten times. Its antigen is not known. Generated by immunoSEQ multiplex PCR, the TCRdb table keeps only in-frame clones and is missing some. The sample lists 6,000 to 8,500 clones, about 54% occurring once. Stage II-IVA oral cavity squamous cell carcinoma was new and untreated by systemic or radiation therapy. The sequenced sample was tumor tissue, obtained before nivolumab (anti-PD-1) treatment. The origin of this receptor is a person aged 40 to 85 with oral cavity squamous cell carcinoma. The chain joins TRBV5-1 to TRBJ1-4; weak D call: TRBD1 (6 bases). This CDR3 reads CASSESGGQGNEKLFF. The DNA of the CDR3 is TGCGCCAGCTCCGAGAGCGGGGGGCAGGGTAATGAAAAACTGTTTTTT.